A selection of T cell receptor beta chains follows, all from one sample in a study of cytomegalovirus exposure and HLA in healthy donors. Produced via immunoSEQ multiplex PCR; TCRdb's table is partial and in-frame only. The data show roughly 130,000 clones, 80% seen once. The sample was PBMCs. The origin of the receptors is a man aged 30 to 45 in good health and CMV-seronegative. The CDR3 runs from the conserved cysteine through the conserved F or W. Each record gives: clone size, D gene, J gene, V gene, CDR3 DNA, CDR3 protein. D genes are given only for firm matches. Only part of the rows carry a size: once, few, many, or a class if the clone is expanded.

. . TRBJ2-1 TRBV4-1 TGCGCCAGCAGCCAGGAGGGGAAATCCTACAATGAGCAGTTCTTC CASSQEGKSYNEQFF
. TRBD2 TRBJ2-1 TRBV9 TGTGCCAGCAGCACGGGACTAGCGGGAGCTGGAGAGCAGTTCTTC CASSTGLAGAGEQFF
. . TRBJ2-3 TRBV5-1 TGCGCCAGCAGCACCCGCCGGGAGAAGAACACAGATACGCAGTATTTT CASSTRREKNTDTQYF
. TRBD1 TRBJ1-4 TRBV7-6 TGTGCCAGCAGCTATGGACAGGGAGTCACACTTAATGAAAAACTGTTTTTT CASSYGQGVTLNEKLFF
once TRBD1 TRBJ2-7 TRBV11-2 TGTGCCAGCAGCTTAGGTCCAGGGGGCATCTACGAGCAGTACTTC CASSLGPGGIYEQYF
. . TRBJ2-7 TRBV7-3 TGTGCCAGCAGCTCATGGCAGGGGTCCGAGCAGTACTTC CASSSWQGSEQYF
. . TRBJ1-2 TRBV5-8 TGTGCCAGCAGCTTGGTGATTTTCGGACGGGGAGACTATGGCTACACCTTC CASSLVIFGRGDYGYTF
. TRBD2 TRBJ2-7 TRBV28 TGTGCCAGCAGCCTTACACCTAGCGGGACCTACGAGCAGTACTTC CASSLTPSGTYEQYF
once . TRBJ1-5 TRBV2 TGTGCCAGCAGGAGGTGGGGGGATCAGCCCCAGCATTTT CASRRWGDQPQHF
. . TRBJ1-1 TRBV5-4 TGTGCCAGCAGCTTGGTGACGGGAAACACTGAAGCTTTCTTT CASSLVTGNTEAFF
. . TRBJ2-6 TRBV15 TGTGCCACCAGCAGAGATCCCAGACTCTCTGGGGCCAACGTCCTGACTTTC CATSRDPRLSGANVLTF
once . TRBJ1-1 TRBV7-9 TGTGCCAGCAGCCAACTAAGGGGGTACACTGAAGCTTTCTTT CASSQLRGYTEAFF
few . TRBJ2-1 TRBV29-1 TGCAGCGCCCCCCTAGGGAGCTCCTACAATGAGCAGTTCTTC CSAPLGSSYNEQFF
. TRBD2 TRBJ2-3 TRBV28 TGTGCCAGCAGAAAAATGGGGACTAGTTCAGATACGCAGTATTTT CASRKMGTSSDTQYF
. . TRBJ1-1 TRBV27 TGTGCCAGCAGCTATACAGCGAACACTGAAGCTTTCTTT CASSYTANTEAFF
few . TRBJ1-1 TRBV5-1 TGCGCCAGCAGCTTGGGGCCGGGGGCTGAAGCTTTCTTT CASSLGPGAEAFF
few TRBD2 TRBJ2-3 TRBV5-1 TGCGCCAGCAGCTTGTTAGGGCTAGCGGGAGATACGCAGTATTTT CASSLLGLAGDTQYF
. TRBD2 TRBJ2-3 TRBV10-1 TGCGCCAGCAGCTCCGGGACTAGCGGGAGCACAGATACGCAGTATTTT CASSSGTSGSTDTQYF
. TRBD2 TRBJ2-5 TRBV7-2 TGTGCCAGCAGCTTATTTAGCGGGGGGGCCTCAGAGACCCAGTACTTC CASSLFSGGASETQYF
. TRBD2 TRBJ2-1 TRBV14 TGTGCCAGCAGCCTCGGCGGGAGGCAGTTCTTC CASSLGGRQFF
. TRBD1 TRBJ1-2 TRBV18 TGTGCCAGCTCACTTTCCGACAGGGTAATAGGCTACACCTTC CASSLSDRVIGYTF
. TRBD2 TRBJ2-2 TRBV6-4 TGTGCCAGCAGGGATCTTAGCGGGAAGGACGGGGAGCTGTTTTTT CASRDLSGKDGELFF
. . TRBJ2-2 TRBV9 TGTGCCAGCAGCGGACAGGGCTGGGGGGTGGGGGAGCTGTTTTTT CASSGQGWGVGELFF
few . TRBJ1-6 TRBV7-2 TGTGCCAGCAGCTTAGGGGAGGGGGGTATACCCCTCCACTTT CASSLGEGGIPLHF
medium-sized TRBD2 TRBJ2-1 TRBV6-4 TGTGCCAGCAGTCAGGGGACTAGCGGGGGAAATGAGCAGTTCTTC CASSQGTSGGNEQFF
. . TRBJ2-1 TRBV19 TGTGCCAGTAGTCCTCGACATAGCTCCTACAATGAGCAGTTCTTC CASSPRHSSYNEQFF
. TRBD2 TRBJ2-5 TRBV7-2 TGTGCCAGCAGCTTAGTAGGGTTCGGACTAGCGGGAGTAGAGACCCAGTACTTC CASSLVGFGLAGVETQYF
few . TRBJ2-2 TRBV4-3 TGCGCCAGCAGCCAAGATGTTAGGAACACCGGGGAGCTGTTTTTT CASSQDVRNTGELFF
. TRBD1 TRBJ2-7 TRBV7-9 TGTGCCAGCAGCTCTCGGACAGGTTATGAGCAGTACTTC CASSSRTGYEQYF
. TRBD1 TRBJ2-7 TRBV7-2 TGTGCCAGCCGACGATTGGACAGGGGCTCCTACGAGCAGTACTTC CASRRLDRGSYEQYF
. . TRBJ1-3 TRBV4-3 TGCGCCAGCAGCCAAGAGTGGGGGGGGGAATTCAACACCATATATTTT CASSQEWGGEFNTIYF
. . TRBJ1-4 TRBV7-9 TGTGCCAGCAGCTTAGCGCAGGACAGCAATGAAAAACTGTTTTTT CASSLAQDSNEKLFF
. . TRBJ2-2 TRBV5-1 TGCGCCAGCAGCCGGGCCCTGGCGGGCACCGGGGAGCTGTTTTTT CASSRALAGTGELFF
once TRBD2 TRBJ2-7 TRBV12-5 TGTGCTAGTGCCAAGGGCGGGGGGCGGCTGTACTTC CASAKGGGRLYF
. . TRBJ1-2 TRBV5-1 TGCGCCAGCAGCTCTATAGACAGCTATGGCTACACCTTC CASSSIDSYGYTF
. . TRBJ1-4 TRBV27 TGTGCCAGCAGTTTACGTATCGGGTCTGAAAAACTGTTTTTT CASSLRIGSEKLFF
once TRBD2 TRBJ2-1 TRBV6-6 TGTGCCAGCCGGGGGGGAAACAATGAGCAGTTCTTC CASRGGNNEQFF
. TRBD2 TRBJ2-3 TRBV4-2 TGTGCCAGCAGCCAAGATCTTGGACGGGGGAGGGGAGATACGCAGTATTTT CASSQDLGRGRGDTQYF
. . TRBJ2-3 TRBV11-2 TGTGCCAGCAGCGGGGGGGCTGGAGATACGCAGTATTTT CASSGGAGDTQYF
once . TRBJ2-5 TRBV5-1 TGCGCCAGCAGCCCTATGAGCGGAGCGAGAGAGACCCAGTACTTC CASSPMSGARETQYF
. TRBD2 TRBJ2-3 TRBV7-3 TGTGCCAGCAGCTCTAGCGGGGGCAAGACAGATACGCAGTATTTT CASSSSGGKTDTQYF
. . TRBJ2-3 TRBV4-1 TGCGCCAGCAGCCAACTAGCCCGCACAGATACGCAGTATTTT CASSQLARTDTQYF
few . TRBJ1-1 TRBV5-5 TGTGCCAGCAGCTTTTTCAATGAAGCTTTCTTT CASSFFNEAFF
. . TRBJ2-7 TRBV6-5 TGTGCCAGCAGCGAGACTGTCTCCTACGAGCAGTACTTC CASSETVSYEQYF
few . TRBJ2-1 TRBV7-2 TGTGCCAGCAGCTTAGGTTGGGCCAATGAGCAGTTCTTC CASSLGWANEQFF
. . TRBJ1-1 TRBV28 TGTGCCAGCCGCATACAGCCTTCGAACACTGAAGCTTTCTTT CASRIQPSNTEAFF
few . TRBJ1-1 TRBV4-3 TGCGCCAGCAGCCAAGATGCGGCAGGGCGAGTGGGAACTGAAGCTTTCTTT CASSQDAAGRVGTEAFF
. . TRBJ2-1 TRBV19 TGTGCCAGTAGTATAGCTGACATTCAGTTCAATGAGCAGTTCTTC CASSIADIQFNEQFF
. . TRBJ2-7 TRBV11-2 TGTGCCAGCAGCTTAGCGGGGGGGACAGCGGCTCGCGAGCAGTACTTC CASSLAGGTAAREQYF
. . TRBJ1-5 TRBV7-2 TGTGCCAGCAGCTTGCGAGTGGGCAATCAGCCCCAGCATTTT CASSLRVGNQPQHF
few TRBD2 TRBJ2-7 TRBV6-1 TGTGCCAGCAGTGCATCTGGGGAGGGTAGCCACGAGCAGTACTTC CASSASGEGSHEQYF
. TRBD2 TRBJ2-5 TRBV18 TGTGCCAGCTCACCGGGGACTAAAGAGACCCAGTACTTC CASSPGTKETQYF
. TRBD1 TRBJ1-2 TRBV5-4 TGTGCCAGCAGCGAAGGACAGGGTCTCCCCTCTAGAGGCTACACCTTC CASSEGQGLPSRGYTF
. . TRBJ1-3 TRBV5-5 TGTGCCAGCAACTACCCGGCCCCTGGAAACACCATATATTTT CASNYPAPGNTIYF